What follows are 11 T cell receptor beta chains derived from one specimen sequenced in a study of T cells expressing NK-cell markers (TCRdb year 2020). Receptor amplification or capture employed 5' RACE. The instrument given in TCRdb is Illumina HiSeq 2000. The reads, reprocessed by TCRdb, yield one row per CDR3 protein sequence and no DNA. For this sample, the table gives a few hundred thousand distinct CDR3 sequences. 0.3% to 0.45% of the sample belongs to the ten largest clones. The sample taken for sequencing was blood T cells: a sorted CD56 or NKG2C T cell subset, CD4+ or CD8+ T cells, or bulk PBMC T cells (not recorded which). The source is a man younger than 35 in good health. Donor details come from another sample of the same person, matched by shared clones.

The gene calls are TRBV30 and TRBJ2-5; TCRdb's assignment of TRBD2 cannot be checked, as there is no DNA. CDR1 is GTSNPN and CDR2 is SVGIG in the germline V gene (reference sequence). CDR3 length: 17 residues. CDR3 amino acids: CAWSRSRLAGGGETQYF.

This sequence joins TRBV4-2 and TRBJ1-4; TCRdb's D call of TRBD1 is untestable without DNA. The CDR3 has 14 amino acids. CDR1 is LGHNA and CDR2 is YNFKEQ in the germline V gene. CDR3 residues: CASSFGTGEEKLFF.

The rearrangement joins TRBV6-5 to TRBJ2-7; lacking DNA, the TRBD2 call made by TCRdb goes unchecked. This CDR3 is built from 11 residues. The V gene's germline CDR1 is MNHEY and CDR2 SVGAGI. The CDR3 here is CASSRGPEQYF.

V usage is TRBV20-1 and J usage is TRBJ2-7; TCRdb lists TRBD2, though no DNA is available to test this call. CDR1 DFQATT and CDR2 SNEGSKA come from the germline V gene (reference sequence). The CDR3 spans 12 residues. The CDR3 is CSASGRVDEQYF.

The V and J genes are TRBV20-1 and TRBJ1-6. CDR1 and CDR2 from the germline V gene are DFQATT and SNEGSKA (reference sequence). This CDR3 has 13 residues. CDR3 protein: CSAIGSYNSPLHF.

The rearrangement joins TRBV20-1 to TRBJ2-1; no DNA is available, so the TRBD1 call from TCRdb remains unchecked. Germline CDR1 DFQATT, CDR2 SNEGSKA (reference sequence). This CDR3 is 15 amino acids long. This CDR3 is CSARDLYSPRDEQFF.

The chain's CDR3 is CASSLDAVGPAKLFF. The V call is TRBV5-1, the J call TRBJ1-4. Germline lookup yields CDR1 SGHRS and CDR2 YFSETQ. The CDR3 spans 15 residues.

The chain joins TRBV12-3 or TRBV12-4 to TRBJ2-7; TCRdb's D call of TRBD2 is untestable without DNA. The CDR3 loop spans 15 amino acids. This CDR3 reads CASRLAGGPGYEQYF.

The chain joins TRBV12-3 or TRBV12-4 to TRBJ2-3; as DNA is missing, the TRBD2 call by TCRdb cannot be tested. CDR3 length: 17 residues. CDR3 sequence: CASSPGAGGFSTDTQYF.

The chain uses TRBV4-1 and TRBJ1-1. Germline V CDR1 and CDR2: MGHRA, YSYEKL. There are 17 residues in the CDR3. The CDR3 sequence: CASSQAILTGPGAEAFF.

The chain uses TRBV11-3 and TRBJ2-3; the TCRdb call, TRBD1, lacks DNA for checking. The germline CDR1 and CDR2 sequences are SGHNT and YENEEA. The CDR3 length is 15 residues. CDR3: CASSSRGTSTDTQYF.